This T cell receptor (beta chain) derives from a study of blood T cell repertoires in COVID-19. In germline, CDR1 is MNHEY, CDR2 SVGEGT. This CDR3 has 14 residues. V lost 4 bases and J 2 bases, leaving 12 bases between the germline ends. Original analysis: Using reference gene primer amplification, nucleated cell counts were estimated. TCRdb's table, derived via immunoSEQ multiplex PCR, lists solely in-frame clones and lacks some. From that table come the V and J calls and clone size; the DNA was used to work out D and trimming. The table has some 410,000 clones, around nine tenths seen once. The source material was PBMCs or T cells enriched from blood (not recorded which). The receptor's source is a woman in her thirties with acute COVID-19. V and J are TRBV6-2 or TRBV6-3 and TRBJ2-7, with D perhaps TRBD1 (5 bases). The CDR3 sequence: CASSWGPPPYEQYF. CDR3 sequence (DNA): TGTGCCAGCAGTTGGGGCCCTCCCCCCTACGAGCAGTACTTC.